This T cell receptor (beta chain) emerged from a study of CD8 T cells in Susac syndrome. Sequencing of TCR beta, carried out with a high-throughput approach, was applied to CD8+ and CD4+ T cells from the blood. TEMRA cells were FACS-enriched, with CD8+ and CD4+ T cells isolated negatively. RNA in amounts of roughly 0.5 to 1 ug was reverse transcribed with random hexamers. TCRdb redid the calling of the immunoSEQ multiplex PCR reads with MiXCR, one entry per CDR3 protein. Among fewer than 250,000 distinct CDR3 sequences listed, 80% to 95% were seen once. Sequencing input: CD8+ T cells from PBMCs. The clonotype was recovered from a human donor with multiple sclerosis.

The CDR3 region is CASSADRAGGVTETQYF. The CDR3 DNA reads as TGTGCCAGCAGCGCGGACAGAGCGGGAGGAGTCACAGAGACCCAGTACTTC. J is TRBJ2-5 and V is TRBV9; 9 nucleotides agree with TRBD2. In germline, CDR1 is SGDLS, CDR2 YYNGEE. Unmatched junction bases numbered 13, after V lost 3 bases and J lost 4 bases. This CDR3 contains 17 residues.